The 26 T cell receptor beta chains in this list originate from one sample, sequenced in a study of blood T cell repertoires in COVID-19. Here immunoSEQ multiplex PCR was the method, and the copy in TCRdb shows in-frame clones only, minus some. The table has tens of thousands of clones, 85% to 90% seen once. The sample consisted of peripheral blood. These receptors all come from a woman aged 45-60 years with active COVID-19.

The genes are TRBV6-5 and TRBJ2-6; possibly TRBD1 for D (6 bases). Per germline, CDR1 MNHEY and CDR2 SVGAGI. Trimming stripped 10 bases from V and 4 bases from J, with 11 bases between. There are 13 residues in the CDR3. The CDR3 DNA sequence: TGTGCCACCCGGACAGCGGGGGCCAACGTCCTGACTTTC. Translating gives CATRTAGANVLTF.

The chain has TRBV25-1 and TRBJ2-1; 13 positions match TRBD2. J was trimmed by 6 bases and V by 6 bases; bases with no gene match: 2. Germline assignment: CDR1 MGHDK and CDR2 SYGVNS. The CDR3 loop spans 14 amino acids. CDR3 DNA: TGTGCCAGCAGCGGGACTAGCGGGACCAATGAGCAGTTCTTC. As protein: CASSGTSGTNEQFF.

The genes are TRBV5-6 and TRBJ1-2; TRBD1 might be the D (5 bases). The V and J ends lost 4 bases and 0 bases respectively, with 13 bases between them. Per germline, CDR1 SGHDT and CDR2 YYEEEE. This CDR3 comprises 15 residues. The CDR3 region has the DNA TGTGCCAGCAGCGCGGCGGGGGGACCTAACTATGGCTACACCTTC. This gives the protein CASSAAGGPNYGYTF.

The chain's CDR3 is CASKIEREVVTGELFF. The DNA for the CDR3 is TGTGCCAGCAAGATCGAGCGGGAGGTAGTCACCGGGGAGCTGTTTTTT. V usage is TRBV3-1 (or the pseudogene TRBV3-2) and J usage is TRBJ2-2; TRBD2 aligns across 9 bases. This CDR3 is built from 16 residues. Trimming at V came to 7 bases and at J to 4 bases, leaving 10 bases not matched to a gene. In germline, CDR1 is LGHDT, CDR2 YNNKEL (reference sequence).

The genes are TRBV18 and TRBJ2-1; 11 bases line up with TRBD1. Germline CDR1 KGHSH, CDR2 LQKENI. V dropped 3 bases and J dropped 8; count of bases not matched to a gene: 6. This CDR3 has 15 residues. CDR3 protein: CASSPGQGVGYEQFF. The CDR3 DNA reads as TGTGCCAGCTCACCGGGACAGGGGGTAGGCTATGAGCAGTTCTTC.

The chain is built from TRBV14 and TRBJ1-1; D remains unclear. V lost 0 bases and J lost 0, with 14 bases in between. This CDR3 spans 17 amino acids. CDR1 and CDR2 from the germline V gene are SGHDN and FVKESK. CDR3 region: CASSQDSVGRLNTEAFF. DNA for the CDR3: TGTGCCAGCAGCCAAGATAGTGTGGGCAGGCTGAACACTGAAGCTTTCTTT.

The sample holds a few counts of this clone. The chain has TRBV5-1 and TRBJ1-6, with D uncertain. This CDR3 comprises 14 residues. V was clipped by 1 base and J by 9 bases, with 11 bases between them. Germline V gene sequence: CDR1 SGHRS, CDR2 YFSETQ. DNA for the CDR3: TGCGCCAGCAGCTTGCAGGCCAGTGGTTCACCCCTCCACTTT. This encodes CASSLQASGSPLHF.

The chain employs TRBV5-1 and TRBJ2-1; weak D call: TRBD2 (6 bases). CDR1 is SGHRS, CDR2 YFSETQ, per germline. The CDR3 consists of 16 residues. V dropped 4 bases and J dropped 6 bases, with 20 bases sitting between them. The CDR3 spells CASSPDYAGSVNEQFF. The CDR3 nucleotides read TGCGCCAGCAGCCCGGACTATGCGGGCTCGGTCAATGAGCAGTTCTTC.

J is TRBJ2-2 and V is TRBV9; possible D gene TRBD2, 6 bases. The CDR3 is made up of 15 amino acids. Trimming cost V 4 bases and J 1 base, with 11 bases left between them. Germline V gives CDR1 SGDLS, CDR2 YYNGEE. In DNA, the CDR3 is TGTGCCAGCAGCCCGTGGGAGGAGAACACCGGGGAGCTGTTTTTT. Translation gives CASSPWEENTGELFF.

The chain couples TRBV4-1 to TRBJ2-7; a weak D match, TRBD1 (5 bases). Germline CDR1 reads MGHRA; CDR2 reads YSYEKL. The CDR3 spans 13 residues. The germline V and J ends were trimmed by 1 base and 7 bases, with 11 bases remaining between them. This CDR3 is CASSQGQGEEQYF. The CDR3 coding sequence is TGCGCCAGCAGCCAAGGTCAGGGTGAAGAGCAGTACTTC.

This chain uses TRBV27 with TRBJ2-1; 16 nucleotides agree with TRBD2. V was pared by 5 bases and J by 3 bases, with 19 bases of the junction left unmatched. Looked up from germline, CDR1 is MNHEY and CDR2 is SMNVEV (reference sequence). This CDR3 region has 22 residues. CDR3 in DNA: TGTGCCAGCAGTCCAACCCTAAGCGGGACTAGCGGGAGGGCGGCCCACTACAATGAGCAGTTCTTC. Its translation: CASSPTLSGTSGRAAHYNEQFF.

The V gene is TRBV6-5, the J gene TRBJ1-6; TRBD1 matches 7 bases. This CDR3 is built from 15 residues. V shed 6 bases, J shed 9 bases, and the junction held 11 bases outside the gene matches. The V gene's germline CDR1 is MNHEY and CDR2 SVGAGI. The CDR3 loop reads CASRVDNRGGSPLHF. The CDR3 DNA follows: TGTGCCAGCAGAGTTGACAACAGGGGCGGTTCACCCCTCCACTTT.

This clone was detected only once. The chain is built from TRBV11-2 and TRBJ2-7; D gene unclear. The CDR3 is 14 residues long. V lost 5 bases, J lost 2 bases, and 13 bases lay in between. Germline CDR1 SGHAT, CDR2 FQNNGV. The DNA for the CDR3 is TGTGCCAGCAGCCCCCTCCGGTACCCCTACGAGCAGTACTTC. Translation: CASSPLRYPYEQYF.

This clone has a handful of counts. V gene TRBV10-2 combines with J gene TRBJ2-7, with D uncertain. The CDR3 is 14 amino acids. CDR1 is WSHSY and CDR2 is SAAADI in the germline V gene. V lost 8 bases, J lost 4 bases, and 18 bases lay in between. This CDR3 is CASGDPIAGYEQYF. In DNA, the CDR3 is TGCGCCAGCGGAGACCCTATCGCTGGTTACGAGCAGTACTTC.

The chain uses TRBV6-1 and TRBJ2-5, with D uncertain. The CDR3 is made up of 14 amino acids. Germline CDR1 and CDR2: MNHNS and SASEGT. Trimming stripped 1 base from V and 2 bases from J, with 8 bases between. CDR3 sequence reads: CASSEDGQQETQYF. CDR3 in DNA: TGTGCCAGCAGTGAAGATGGTCAGCAAGAGACCCAGTACTTC.

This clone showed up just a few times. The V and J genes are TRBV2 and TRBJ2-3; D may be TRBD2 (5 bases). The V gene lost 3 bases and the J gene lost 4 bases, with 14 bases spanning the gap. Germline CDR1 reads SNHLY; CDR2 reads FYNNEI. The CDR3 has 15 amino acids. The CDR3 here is CASSEWRSGADTQYF. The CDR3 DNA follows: TGTGCCAGCAGTGAGTGGCGGAGCGGTGCAGATACGCAGTATTTT.

The CDR3 DNA reads TGTGCCAGCAGCCAAGACCCCGGGAGGGCTCCCTACAATGAGCAGTTCTTC. Amino acid sequence: CASSQDPGRAPYNEQFF. This sequence joins TRBV3-1 (or the pseudogene TRBV3-2) and TRBJ2-1; 8 bases line up with TRBD2. The CDR3 consists of 17 residues. V was clipped by 0 bases and J by 2 bases; unmatched bases: 6. Germline assignment: CDR1 LGHDT and CDR2 YNNKEL (reference sequence).

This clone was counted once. The CDR3 here is CASSSPGKGTEAFF. The CDR3 coding sequence is TGTGCCAGTAGTTCACCAGGGAAAGGGACTGAAGCTTTCTTT. This sequence joins TRBV19 and TRBJ1-1, with D possibly matching TRBD1 (5 bases). The CDR3 covers 14 residues. V lost 5 bases and J lost 5, with 15 bases in between. Looked up from germline, CDR1 is LNHDA and CDR2 is SQIVND (reference sequence).

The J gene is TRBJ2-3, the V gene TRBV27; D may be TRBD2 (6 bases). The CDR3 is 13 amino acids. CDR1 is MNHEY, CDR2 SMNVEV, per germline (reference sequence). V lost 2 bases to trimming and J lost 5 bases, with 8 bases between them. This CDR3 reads CASSLGRGDTQYF. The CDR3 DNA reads TGTGCCAGCAGTTTAGGGCGGGGAGATACGCAGTATTTT.

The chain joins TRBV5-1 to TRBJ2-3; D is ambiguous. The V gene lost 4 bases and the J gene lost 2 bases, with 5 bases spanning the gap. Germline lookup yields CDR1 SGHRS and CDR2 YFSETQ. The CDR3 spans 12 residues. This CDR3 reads CASSLYTDTQYF. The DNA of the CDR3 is TGCGCCAGCAGCCTATACACAGATACGCAGTATTTT. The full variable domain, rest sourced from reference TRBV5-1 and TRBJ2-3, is KAGVTQTPRYLIKTRGQQVTLSCSPISGHRSVSWYQQTPGQGLQFLFEYFSETQRNKGNFPGRFSGRQFSNSRSEMNVSTLELGDSALYLCASSLYTDTQYFGPGTRLTVL.

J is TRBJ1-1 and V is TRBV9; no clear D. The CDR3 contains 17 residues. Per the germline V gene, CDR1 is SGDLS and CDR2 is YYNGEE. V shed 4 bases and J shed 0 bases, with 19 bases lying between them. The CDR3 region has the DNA TGTGCCAGCAGCCTCCGCGGGCGAGGTCGGATGAACACTGAAGCTTTCTTT. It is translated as CASSLRGRGRMNTEAFF.

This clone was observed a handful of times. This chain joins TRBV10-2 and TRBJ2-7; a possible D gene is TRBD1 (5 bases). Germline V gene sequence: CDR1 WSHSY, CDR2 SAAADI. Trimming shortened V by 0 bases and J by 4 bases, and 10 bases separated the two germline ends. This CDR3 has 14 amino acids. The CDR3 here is CASSESETAYEQYF. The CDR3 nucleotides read TGCGCCAGCAGTGAGTCTGAGACAGCATACGAGCAGTACTTC.

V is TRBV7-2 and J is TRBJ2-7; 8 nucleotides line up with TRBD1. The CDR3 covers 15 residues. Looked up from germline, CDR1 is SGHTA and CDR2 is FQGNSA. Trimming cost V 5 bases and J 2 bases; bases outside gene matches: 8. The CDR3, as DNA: TGTGCCAGCAGCCGCAACGGGGGACAGGCCTACGAGCAGTACTTC. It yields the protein CASSRNGGQAYEQYF.

Written as DNA, the CDR3 is TGTGCCAGCAGCTCTAGCGGGAGCTCCTACAATGAGCAGTTCTTC. It is translated as CASSSSGSSYNEQFF. The chain recombines TRBV5-4 with TRBJ2-1; the match to TRBD2 covers 10 bases. The ends lost 3 bases at V and 0 bases at J; junction bases unmatched: 0. The CDR3 sequence is 15 residues long. Germline loops: CDR1 SGHNT, CDR2 YYREEE (reference sequence).

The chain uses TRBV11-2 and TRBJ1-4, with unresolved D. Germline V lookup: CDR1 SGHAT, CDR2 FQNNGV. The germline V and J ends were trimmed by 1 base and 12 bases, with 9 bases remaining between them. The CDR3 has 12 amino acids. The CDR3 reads CASSLGVRELFF. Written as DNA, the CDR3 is TGTGCCAGCAGCTTAGGGGTCCGGGAACTGTTTTTT.

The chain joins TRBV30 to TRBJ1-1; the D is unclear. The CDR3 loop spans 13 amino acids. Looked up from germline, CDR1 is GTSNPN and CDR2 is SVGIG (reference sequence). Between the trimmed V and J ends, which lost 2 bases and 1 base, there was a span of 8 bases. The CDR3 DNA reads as TGTGCCTGGAGTAAAGTACAGAACACTGAAGCTTTCTTT. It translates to CAWSKVQNTEAFF.